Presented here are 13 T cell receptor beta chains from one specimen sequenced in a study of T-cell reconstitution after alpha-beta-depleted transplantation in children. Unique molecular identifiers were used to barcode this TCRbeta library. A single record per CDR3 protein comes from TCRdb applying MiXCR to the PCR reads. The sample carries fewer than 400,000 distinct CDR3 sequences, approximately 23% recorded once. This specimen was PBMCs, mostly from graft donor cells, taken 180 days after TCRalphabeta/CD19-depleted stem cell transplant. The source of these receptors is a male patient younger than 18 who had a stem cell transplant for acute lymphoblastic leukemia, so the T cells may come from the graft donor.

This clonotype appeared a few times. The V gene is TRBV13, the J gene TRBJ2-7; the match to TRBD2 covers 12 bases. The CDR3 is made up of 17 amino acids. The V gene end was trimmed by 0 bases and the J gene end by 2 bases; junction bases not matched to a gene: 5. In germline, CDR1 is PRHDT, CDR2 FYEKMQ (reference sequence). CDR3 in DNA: TGTGCCAGCAGCTTAGGAGGACTAGCGGGACTGCCCTACGAGCAGTACTTC. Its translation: CASSLGGLAGLPYEQYF.

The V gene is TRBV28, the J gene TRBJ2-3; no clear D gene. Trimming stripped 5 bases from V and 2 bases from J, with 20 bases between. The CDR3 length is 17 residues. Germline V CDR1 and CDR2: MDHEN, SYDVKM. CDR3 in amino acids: CASSPPGLGTHTDTQYF. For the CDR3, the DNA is TGTGCCAGCAGTCCCCCCGGCCTAGGAACTCACACAGATACGCAGTATTTT.

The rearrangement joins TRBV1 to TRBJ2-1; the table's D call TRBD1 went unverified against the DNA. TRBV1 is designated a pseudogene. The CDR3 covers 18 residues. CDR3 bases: TGTACCAGCAGTTGGGGGGGGGCTCTAGCGAAAATCTACAATGAGCAGTTCTTC. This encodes CTSSWGGALAKIYNEQFF.

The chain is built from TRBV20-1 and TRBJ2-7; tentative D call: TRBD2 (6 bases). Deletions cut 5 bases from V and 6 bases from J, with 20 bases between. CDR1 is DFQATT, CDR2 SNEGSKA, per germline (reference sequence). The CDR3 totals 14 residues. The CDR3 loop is CSAAGDSGIGEQYF. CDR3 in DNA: TGCAGTGCTGCCGGGGACTCGGGAATTGGCGAGCAGTACTTC.

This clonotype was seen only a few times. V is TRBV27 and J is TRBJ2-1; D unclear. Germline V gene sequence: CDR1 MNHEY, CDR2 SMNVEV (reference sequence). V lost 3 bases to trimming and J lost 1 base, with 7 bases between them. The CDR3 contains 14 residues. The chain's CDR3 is CASSLLRSYNEQFF. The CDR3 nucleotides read TGTGCCAGCAGTTTGCTACGTTCCTACAATGAGCAGTTCTTC.

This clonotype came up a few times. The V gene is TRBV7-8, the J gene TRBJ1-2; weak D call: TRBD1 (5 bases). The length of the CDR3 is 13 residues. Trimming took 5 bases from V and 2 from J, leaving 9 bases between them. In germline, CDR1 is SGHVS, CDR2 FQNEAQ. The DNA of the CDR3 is TGTGCCAGCAGCGCGACAGCCAACTATGGCTACACCTTC. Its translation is CASSATANYGYTF.

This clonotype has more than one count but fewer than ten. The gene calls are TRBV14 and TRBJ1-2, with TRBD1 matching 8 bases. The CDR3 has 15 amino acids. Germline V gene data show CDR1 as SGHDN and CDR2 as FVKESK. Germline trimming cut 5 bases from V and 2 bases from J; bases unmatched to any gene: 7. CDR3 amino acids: CASSNTGGGNYGYTF. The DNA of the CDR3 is TGTGCCAGCAGCAACACAGGGGGAGGAAACTATGGCTACACCTTC.

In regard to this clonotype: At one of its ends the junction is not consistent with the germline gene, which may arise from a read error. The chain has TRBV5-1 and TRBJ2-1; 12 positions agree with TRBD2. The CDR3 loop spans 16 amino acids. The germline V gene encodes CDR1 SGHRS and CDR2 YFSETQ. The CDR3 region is CANSSGLAGLYNEQFF. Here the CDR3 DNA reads TGCGCCAACAGCTCAGGACTAGCGGGACTTTACAATGAGCAGTTCTTC.

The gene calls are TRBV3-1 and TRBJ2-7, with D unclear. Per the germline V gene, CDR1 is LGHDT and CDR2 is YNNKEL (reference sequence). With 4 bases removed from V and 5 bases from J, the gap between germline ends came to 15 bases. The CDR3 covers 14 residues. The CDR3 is CASSPVTADHEQYF. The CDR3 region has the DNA TGTGCCAGCAGCCCCGTTACGGCGGACCACGAGCAGTACTTC.

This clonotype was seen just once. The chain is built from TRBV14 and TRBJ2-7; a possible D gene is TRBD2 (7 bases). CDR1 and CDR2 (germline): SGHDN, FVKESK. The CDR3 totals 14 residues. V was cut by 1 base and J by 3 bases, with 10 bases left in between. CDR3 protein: CASSQVRGGYEQYF. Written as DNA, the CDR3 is TGTGCCAGCAGCCAAGTAAGGGGGGGCTACGAGCAGTACTTC.

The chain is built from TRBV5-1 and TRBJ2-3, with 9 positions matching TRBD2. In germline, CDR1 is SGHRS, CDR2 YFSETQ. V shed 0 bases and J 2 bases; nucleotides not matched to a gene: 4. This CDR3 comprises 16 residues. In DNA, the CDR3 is TGCGCCAGCAGCTTGGGCGGGAGGGGTCCCACAGATACGCAGTATTTT. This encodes CASSLGGRGPTDTQYF.

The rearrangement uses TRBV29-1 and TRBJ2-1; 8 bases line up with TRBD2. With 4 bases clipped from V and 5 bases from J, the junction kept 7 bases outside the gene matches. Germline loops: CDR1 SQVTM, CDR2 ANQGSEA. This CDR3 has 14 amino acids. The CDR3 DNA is TGCAGCGTTGTCAGGCTAGCGGGCCACAATGAGCAGTTCTTC. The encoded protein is CSVVRLAGHNEQFF.

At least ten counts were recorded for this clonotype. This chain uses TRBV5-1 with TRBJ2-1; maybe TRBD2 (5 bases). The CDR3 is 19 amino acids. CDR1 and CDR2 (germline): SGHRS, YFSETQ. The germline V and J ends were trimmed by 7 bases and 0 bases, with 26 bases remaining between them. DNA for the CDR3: TGCGCCAGCTCCCCGGAGAGTAGAGGGTATTTCATCTCCTACAATGAGCAGTTCTTC. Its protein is CASSPESRGYFISYNEQFF.